The clone carrying this TCR beta chain showed up just a few times. V was trimmed by 5 bases and J by 8 bases, leaving 18 bases between them. CDR3 size: 13 residues. Germline V gives CDR1 DFQATT, CDR2 SNEGSKA (reference sequence). Each CDR3 protein gets one entry after TCRdb re-called the RT-PCR reads with MiXCR. The top ten clones hold 3.6% of a sample with about 700,000 distinct CDR3 sequences, 11% to 15% of them seen once. This chain joins TRBV20-1 and TRBJ1-2; a weak D match, TRBD1 (6 bases). This TCR derives from a female donor in good health, serving as a healthy control. The sample consisted of memory CD4+ T cells from blood. The CDR3 region is CSAAQTGLGGYTF. The CDR3 coding sequence is TGCAGTGCTGCCCAAACAGGGTTAGGGGGCTACACCTTC.